This TCR beta chain is from a study of patients and donors after allogeneic stem cell transplantation. With 0 bases removed from V and 5 bases from J, the gap between germline ends came to 5 bases. This CDR3 comprises 13 residues. Looked up from germline, CDR1 is LGHNA and CDR2 is YNFKEQ. TCRdb re-called the RT-PCR reads through MiXCR, storing one row per CDR3 protein. This sample has tens of thousands of distinct CDR3 sequences; approximately 25% occur once, and the top ten carry 26%. This clonotype was seen ten or more times. The origin of this receptor is a human donor who was either an allogeneic HSCT recipient or a stem cell or donor lymphocyte infusion donor (not recorded which). It is not recorded whose cells these are; they may come from a transplant donor. The V call is TRBV4-2, the J call TRBJ1-5, with no clear D. The sample was blood, either unsorted or a sorted T cell fraction (not recorded which). The CDR3 is CASSQEWDQPQHF. CDR3 sequence (DNA): TGTGCCAGCAGCCAAGAATGGGATCAGCCCCAGCATTTT.